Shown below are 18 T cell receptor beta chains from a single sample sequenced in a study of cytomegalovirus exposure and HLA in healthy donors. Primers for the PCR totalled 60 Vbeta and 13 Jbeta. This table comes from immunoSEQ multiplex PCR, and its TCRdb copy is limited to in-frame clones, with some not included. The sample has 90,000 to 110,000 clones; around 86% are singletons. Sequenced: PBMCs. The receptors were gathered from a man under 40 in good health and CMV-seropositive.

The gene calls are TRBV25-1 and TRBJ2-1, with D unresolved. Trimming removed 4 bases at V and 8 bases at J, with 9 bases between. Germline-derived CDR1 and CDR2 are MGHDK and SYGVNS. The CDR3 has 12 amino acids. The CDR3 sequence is CASSGVSDEQFF. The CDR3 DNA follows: TGTGCCAGCAGTGGAGTCTCGGATGAGCAGTTCTTC.

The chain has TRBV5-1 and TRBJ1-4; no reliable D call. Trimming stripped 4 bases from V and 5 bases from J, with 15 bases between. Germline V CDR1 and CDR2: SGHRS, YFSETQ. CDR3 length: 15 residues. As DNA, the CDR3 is TGCGCCAGCAGCCTGACCGGGTCCTCCAATGAAAAACTGTTTTTT. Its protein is CASSLTGSSNEKLFF.

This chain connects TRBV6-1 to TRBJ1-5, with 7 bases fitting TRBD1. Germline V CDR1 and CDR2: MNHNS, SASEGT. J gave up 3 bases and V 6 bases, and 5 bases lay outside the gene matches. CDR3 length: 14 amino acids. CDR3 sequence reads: CASREDRFNQPQHF. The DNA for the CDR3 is TGTGCCAGCAGGGAGGACAGGTTCAATCAGCCCCAGCATTTT.

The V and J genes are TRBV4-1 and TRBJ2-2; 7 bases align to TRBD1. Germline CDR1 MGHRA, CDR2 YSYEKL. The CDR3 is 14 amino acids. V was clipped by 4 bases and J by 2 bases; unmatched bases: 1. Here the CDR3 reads CASSRDSNTGELFF. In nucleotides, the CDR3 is TGCGCCAGCAGCCGGGACAGCAACACCGGGGAGCTGTTTTTT.

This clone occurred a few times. CDR3 region: CASSPAGWETQYF. In DNA form, the CDR3 reads TGTGCCAGCTCACCAGCCGGTTGGGAGACCCAGTACTTC. V is TRBV18 and J is TRBJ2-5; D is unresolved. V was trimmed by 2 bases and J by 5 bases, leaving 9 bases between them. Germline V gene sequence: CDR1 KGHSH, CDR2 LQKENI. The CDR3 has 13 residues.

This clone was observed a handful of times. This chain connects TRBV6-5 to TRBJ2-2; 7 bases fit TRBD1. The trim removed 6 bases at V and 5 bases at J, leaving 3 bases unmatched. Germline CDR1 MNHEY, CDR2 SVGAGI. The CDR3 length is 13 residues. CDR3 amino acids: CASSVQGTGELFF. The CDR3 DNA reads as TGTGCCAGCAGCGTACAGGGGACCGGGGAGCTGTTTTTT.

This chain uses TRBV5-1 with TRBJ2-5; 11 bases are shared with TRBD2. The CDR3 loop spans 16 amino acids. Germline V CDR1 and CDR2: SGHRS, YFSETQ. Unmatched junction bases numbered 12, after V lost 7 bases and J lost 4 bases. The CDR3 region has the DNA TGCGCCAGCGGTGAATCCGGGACTAGCGGTGGAGAGACCCAGTACTTC. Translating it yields CASGESGTSGGETQYF.

The CDR3 loop reads CASSIGADPDYGYTF. As DNA, the CDR3 is TGTGCCAGCAGCATTGGGGCAGATCCCGACTATGGCTACACCTTC. V and J are TRBV5-6 and TRBJ1-2, with D perhaps TRBD1 (5 bases). The CDR3 length is 15 residues. Per the germline V gene, CDR1 is SGHDT and CDR2 is YYEEEE. The V end lost 4 bases, the J end lost 3 bases, and 16 bases lay between the germline ends.

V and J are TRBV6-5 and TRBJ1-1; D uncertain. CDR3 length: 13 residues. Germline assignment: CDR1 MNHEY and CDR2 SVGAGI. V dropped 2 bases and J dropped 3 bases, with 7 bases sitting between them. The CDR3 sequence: CASSYGSHTEAFF. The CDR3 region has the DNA TGTGCCAGCAGTTACGGCAGTCACACTGAAGCTTTCTTT.

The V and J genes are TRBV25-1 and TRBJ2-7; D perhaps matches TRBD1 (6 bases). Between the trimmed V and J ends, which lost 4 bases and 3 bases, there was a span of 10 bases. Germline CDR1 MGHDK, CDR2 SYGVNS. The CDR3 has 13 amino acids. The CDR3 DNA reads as TGTGCCAGCAGTGCAGGACAGATCTACGAGCAGTACTTC. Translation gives CASSAGQIYEQYF.

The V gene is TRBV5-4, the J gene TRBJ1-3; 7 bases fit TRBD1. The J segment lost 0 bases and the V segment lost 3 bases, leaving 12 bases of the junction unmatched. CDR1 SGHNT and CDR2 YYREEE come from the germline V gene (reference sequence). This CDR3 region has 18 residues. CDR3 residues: CASSSIDREDFSGNTIYF. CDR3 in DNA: TGTGCCAGCAGCTCGATTGACAGGGAGGACTTCTCTGGAAACACCATATATTTT.

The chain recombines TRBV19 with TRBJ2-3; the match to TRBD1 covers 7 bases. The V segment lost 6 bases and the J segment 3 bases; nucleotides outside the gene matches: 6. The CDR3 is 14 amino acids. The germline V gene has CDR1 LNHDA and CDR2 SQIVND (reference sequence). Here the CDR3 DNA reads TGTGCCAGTAGGTACAGGGGATCTACAGATACGCAGTATTTT. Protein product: CASRYRGSTDTQYF. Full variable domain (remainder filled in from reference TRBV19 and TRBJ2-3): DGGITQSPKYLFRKEGQNVTLSCEQNLNHDAMYWYRQDPGQGLRLIYYSQIVNDFQKGDIAEGYSVSREKKESFPLTVTSAQKNPTAFYLCASRYRGSTDTQYFGPGTRLTVL.

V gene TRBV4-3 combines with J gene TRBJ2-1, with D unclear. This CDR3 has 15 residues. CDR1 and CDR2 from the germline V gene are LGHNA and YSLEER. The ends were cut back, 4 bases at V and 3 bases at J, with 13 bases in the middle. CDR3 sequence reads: CASSPRPYSYNEQFF. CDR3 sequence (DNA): TGCGCCAGCAGCCCTCGCCCGTACAGCTACAATGAGCAGTTCTTC.

Here the CDR3 reads CASARDSYEQYF. CDR3 coding DNA: TGTGCTAGTGCCCGGGACAGCTACGAGCAGTACTTC. The chain couples TRBV12-5 to TRBJ2-7; TRBD1 matches 7 bases. J gave up 3 bases and V 7 bases, and 3 bases lay outside the gene matches. CDR1 is LGHNT, CDR2 FRNRAP, per germline. The length of the CDR3 is 12 residues.

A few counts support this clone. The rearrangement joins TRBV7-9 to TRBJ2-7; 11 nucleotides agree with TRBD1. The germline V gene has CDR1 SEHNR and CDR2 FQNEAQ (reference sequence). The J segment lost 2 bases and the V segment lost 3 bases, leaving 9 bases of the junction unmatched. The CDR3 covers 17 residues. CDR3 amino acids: CASSLDGTGGLTYEQYF. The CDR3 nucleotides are TGTGCCAGCAGCTTGGACGGGACAGGGGGGCTCACCTACGAGCAGTACTTC.

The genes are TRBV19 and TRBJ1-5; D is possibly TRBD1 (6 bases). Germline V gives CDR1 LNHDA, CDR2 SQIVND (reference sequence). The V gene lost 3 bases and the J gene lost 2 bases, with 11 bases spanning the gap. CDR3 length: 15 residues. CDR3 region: CASSIRDNGNQPQHF. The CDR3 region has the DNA TGTGCCAGTAGTATCCGGGACAATGGCAATCAGCCCCAGCATTTT.

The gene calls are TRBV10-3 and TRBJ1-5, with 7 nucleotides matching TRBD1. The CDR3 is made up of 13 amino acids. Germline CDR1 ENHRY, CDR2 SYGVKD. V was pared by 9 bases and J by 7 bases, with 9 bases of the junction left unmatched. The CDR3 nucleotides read TGTGCCATACGAGACAGGGTTGAGCAGCCCCAGCATTTT. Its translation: CAIRDRVEQPQHF.

The DNA for the CDR3 is TGTGCCAGCAGCTCAGGACTAGCCAAAAACATTCAGTACTTC. Protein sequence: CASSSGLAKNIQYF. This chain connects TRBV28 to TRBJ2-4, with D perhaps TRBD2 (5 bases). CDR1 MDHEN and CDR2 SYDVKM come from the germline V gene. The CDR3 totals 14 residues. Trimming removed 6 bases from V and 0 bases from J, with 9 bases in between.